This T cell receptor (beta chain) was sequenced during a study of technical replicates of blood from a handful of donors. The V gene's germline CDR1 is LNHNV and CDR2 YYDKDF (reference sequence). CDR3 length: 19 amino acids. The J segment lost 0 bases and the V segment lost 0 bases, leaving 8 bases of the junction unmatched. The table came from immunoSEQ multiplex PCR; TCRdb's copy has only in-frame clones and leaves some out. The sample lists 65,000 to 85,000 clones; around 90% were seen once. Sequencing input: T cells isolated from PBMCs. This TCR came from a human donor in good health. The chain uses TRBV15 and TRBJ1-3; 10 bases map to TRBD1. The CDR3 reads CATSRDLAGTGDSGNTIYF. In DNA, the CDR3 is TGTGCCACCAGCAGAGATCTCGCCGGGACAGGGGACTCTGGAAACACCATATATTTT.